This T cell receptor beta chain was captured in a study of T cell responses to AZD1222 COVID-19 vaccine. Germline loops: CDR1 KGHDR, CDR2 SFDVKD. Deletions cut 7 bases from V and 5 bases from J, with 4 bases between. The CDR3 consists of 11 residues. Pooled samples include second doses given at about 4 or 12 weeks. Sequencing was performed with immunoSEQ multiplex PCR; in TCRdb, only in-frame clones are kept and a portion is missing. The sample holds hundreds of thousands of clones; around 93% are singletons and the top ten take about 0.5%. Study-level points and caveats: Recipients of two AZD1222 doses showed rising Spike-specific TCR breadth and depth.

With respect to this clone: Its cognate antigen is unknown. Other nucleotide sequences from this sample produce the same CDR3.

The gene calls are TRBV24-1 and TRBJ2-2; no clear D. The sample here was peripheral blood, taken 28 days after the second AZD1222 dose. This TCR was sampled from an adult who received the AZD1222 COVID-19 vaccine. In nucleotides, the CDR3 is TGTGCCACCAGCAGGACCGGGGAGCTGTTTTTT. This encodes CATSRTGELFF.